Listed below are T cell receptor beta chains from one sample, sequenced in a study of blood T cell repertoires in COVID-19. The protocol was immunoSEQ multiplex PCR, while the TCRdb copy is restricted to in-frame clones and leaves out a portion. Of about 210,000 clones detected, approximately 89% appear once; the ten largest clones hold 4.5% to 5.5%. The sequencing input was peripheral blood. The receptors derive from a woman between 35 and 50 years old with acute or convalescent COVID-19. Both conserved end residues are part of each CDR3. The D gene is left open where the match is weak. Not all rows give a size; the values are once, few, many and, for expanded clones, a class.

>.|TRBJ1-1|.|TRBV7-6
CASSSSRGRLMNTEAFF
TGTGCCAGCAGCTCCAGCCGAGGCAGATTAATGAACACTGAAGCTTTCTTT
>.|TRBJ1-2|TRBD1|TRBV5-6
CASSSVDRGGYGYTF
TGTGCCAGCAGCTCGGTGGACAGGGGAGGGTATGGCTACACCTTC
>.|TRBJ2-5|TRBD1|TRBV19
CASSPSTGEWETQYF
TGTGCCAGTAGTCCTTCCACAGGGGAATGGGAGACCCAGTACTTC
>.|TRBJ1-3|.|TRBV2
CASRSEGGGNTIYF
TGTGCCAGCAGAAGTGAGGGAGGTGGAAACACCATATATTTT
>many|TRBJ2-3|TRBD2|TRBV19
CASSILLAGGADTQYF
TGTGCCAGTAGTATCCTTTTAGCGGGGGGTGCTGATACGCAGTATTTT
>.|TRBJ1-2|TRBD1|TRBV2
CASRPGQGDGYTF
TGTGCCAGCAGACCGGGACAGGGTGATGGCTACACCTTC
>.|TRBJ2-1|TRBD2|TRBV15
CATSRDGPSGMREEQFF
TGTGCCACCAGCAGAGATGGGCCTAGCGGGATGAGGGAGGAGCAGTTCTTC
>few|TRBJ1-1|.|TRBV5-1
CASRAGSVNTEAFF
TGCGCCAGCAGGGCAGGGTCTGTGAACACTGAAGCTTTCTTT
>.|TRBJ1-1|.|TRBV19
CASSTTGSAEAFF
TGTGCCAGTAGTACTACAGGGAGCGCTGAAGCTTTCTTT
>.|TRBJ1-5|.|TRBV6-5
CASRFYTGSNQPQHF
TGTGCCAGCAGATTTTACACGGGTAGCAATCAGCCCCAGCATTTT